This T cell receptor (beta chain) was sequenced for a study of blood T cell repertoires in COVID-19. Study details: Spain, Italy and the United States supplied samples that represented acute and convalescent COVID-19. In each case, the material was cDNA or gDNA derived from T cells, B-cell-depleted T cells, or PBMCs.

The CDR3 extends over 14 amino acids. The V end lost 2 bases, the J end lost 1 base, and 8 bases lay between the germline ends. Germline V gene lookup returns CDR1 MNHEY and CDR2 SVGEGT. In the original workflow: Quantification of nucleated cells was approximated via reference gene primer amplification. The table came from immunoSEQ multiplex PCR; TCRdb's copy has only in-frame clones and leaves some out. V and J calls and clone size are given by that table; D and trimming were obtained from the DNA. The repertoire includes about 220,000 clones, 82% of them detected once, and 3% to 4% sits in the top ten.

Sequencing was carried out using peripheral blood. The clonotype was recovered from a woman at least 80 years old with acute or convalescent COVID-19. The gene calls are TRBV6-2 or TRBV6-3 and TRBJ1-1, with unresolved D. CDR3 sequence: CASSYRGENTEAFF. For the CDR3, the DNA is TGTGCCAGCAGTTACCGGGGTGAGAACACTGAAGCTTTCTTT.